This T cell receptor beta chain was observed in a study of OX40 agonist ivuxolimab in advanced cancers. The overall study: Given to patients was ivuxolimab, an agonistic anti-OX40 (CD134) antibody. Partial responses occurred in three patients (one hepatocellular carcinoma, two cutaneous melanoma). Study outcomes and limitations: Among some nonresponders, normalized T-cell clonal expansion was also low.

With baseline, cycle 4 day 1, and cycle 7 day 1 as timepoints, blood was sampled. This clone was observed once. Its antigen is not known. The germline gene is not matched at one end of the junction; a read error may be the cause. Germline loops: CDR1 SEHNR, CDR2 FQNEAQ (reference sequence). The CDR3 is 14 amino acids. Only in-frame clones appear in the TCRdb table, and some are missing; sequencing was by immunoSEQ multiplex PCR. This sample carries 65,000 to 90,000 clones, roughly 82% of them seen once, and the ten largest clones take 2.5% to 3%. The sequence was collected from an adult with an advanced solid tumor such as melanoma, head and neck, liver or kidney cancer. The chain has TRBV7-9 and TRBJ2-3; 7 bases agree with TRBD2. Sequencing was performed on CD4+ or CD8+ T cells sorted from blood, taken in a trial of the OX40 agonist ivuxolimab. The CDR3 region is CASSQLTSTDTQYF. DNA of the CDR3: TGTGCCAGCAGCCAGTTGACTAGCACCGATACGCAGTATTTT. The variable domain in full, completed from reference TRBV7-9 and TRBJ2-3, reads DTGVSQNPRHKITKRGQNVTFRCDPISEHNRLYWYRQTLGQGPEFLTYFQNEAQLEKSRLLSDRFSAERPKGSFSTLEIQRTEQGDSAMYLCASSQLTSTDTQYFGPGTRLTVL.